A selection of T cell receptor beta chains follows, all from one sample in a study of T cell responses to AZD1222 COVID-19 vaccine. Clones were sequenced by immunoSEQ multiplex PCR, and TCRdb holds only the in-frame ones, with some missing. The sample lists 160,000 or so clones; about 92% were seen once. The sample here was peripheral blood, taken on day 0 of AZD1222 vaccination. These receptors all stem from an adult in good health. Each CDR3 is given with its conserved first and last residue. The D gene is left open where the match is weak. Only part of the rows carry a size: once, few, many, or a class if the clone is expanded.

j_call: TRBJ2-7; v_call: TRBV10-2; clone_size: -; d_call: -; cdr3_nt: TGCGCCAGCAGTGAGTTGTCAGGGGTACACGAGCAGTACTTC; cdr3_aa: CASSELSGVHEQYF
j_call: TRBJ2-2; v_call: TRBV6-5; clone_size: -; d_call: TRBD2; cdr3_nt: TGTGCCAGCAGTTACTCGCCGGGAGGGAACACCGGGGAGCTGTTTTTT; cdr3_aa: CASSYSPGGNTGELFF
j_call: TRBJ1-1; v_call: TRBV24-1; clone_size: -; d_call: -; cdr3_nt: TGTGCCACCCGGGGCCTGAACACTGAAGCTTTCTTT; cdr3_aa: CATRGLNTEAFF
j_call: TRBJ2-1; v_call: TRBV11-2; clone_size: -; d_call: -; cdr3_nt: TGTGCCAGCAGCTTAAGTTGGTACGGGAGAATGTACAATGAGCAGTTCTTC; cdr3_aa: CASSLSWYGRMYNEQFF
j_call: TRBJ2-2; v_call: TRBV6-6; clone_size: -; d_call: -; cdr3_nt: TGTGCCAGCAGCAACCTGCCGGGCGGGGAGCTGTTTTTT; cdr3_aa: CASSNLPGGELFF
j_call: TRBJ2-7; v_call: TRBV7-6; clone_size: once; d_call: -; cdr3_nt: TGTGCCAGCAGCAAATACGGAGGCTTCACCTACGAGCAGTACTTC; cdr3_aa: CASSKYGGFTYEQYF
j_call: TRBJ2-7; v_call: TRBV27; clone_size: -; d_call: TRBD1; cdr3_nt: TGTGCCAGCAGTTTACGACAGGGCGACGAGCAGTACTTC; cdr3_aa: CASSLRQGDEQYF
j_call: TRBJ1-5; v_call: TRBV4-1; clone_size: -; d_call: TRBD1; cdr3_nt: TGCGCCAGCAGCCAAGGGGACAGGGGAGGAACTAGCAATCAGCCCCAGCATTTT; cdr3_aa: CASSQGDRGGTSNQPQHF
j_call: TRBJ1-2; v_call: TRBV30; clone_size: once; d_call: -; cdr3_nt: TGTGCCTGGAGTGTTAATGTTAACTATGGCTACACCTTC; cdr3_aa: CAWSVNVNYGYTF
j_call: TRBJ2-3; v_call: TRBV6-4; clone_size: -; d_call: -; cdr3_nt: TGTGCCAGCTCTGGGTTAAGGGGAGATACGCAGTATTTT; cdr3_aa: CASSGLRGDTQYF
j_call: TRBJ2-7; v_call: TRBV30; clone_size: once; d_call: -; cdr3_nt: TGTGCCTGGAGTCCCCGGCACCACTACGAGCAGTACTTC; cdr3_aa: CAWSPRHHYEQYF
j_call: TRBJ2-7; v_call: TRBV5-4; clone_size: -; d_call: TRBD2; cdr3_nt: TGTGCCAGCAGCCCGATCAGACCTAGAGGGGAGGGCACCTACGAGCAGTACTTC; cdr3_aa: CASSPIRPRGEGTYEQYF
j_call: TRBJ1-4; v_call: TRBV6-6; clone_size: -; d_call: TRBD1; cdr3_nt: TGTGCCAGCAGTCGGGCCGGACAGGGGGCTGCAAAACTGTTTTTT; cdr3_aa: CASSRAGQGAAKLFF
j_call: TRBJ2-7; v_call: TRBV5-1; clone_size: -; d_call: TRBD1; cdr3_nt: TGCGCCAGCAGCCGGTACAGGGGGTCACCAAAATACGAGCAGTACTTC; cdr3_aa: CASSRYRGSPKYEQYF
j_call: TRBJ2-3; v_call: TRBV2; clone_size: once; d_call: -; cdr3_nt: TGTGCCAGCAGTGACGGGGCCGGCACAGATACGCAGTATTTT; cdr3_aa: CASSDGAGTDTQYF
j_call: TRBJ2-1; v_call: TRBV21-1; clone_size: -; d_call: -; cdr3_nt: TGTGCCAGCAGCAAGTGGGACAGGGGGCGCGGGTACAATGAGCAGTTCTTC; cdr3_aa: CASSKWDRGRGYNEQFF
j_call: TRBJ2-2; v_call: TRBV3-1/TRBV3-2; clone_size: -; d_call: TRBD1; cdr3_nt: TGTGCCAGCAGCGACCGACAGGGCAGCGGGGAGCTGTTTTTT; cdr3_aa: CASSDRQGSGELFF
j_call: TRBJ1-2; v_call: TRBV11-2; clone_size: -; d_call: -; cdr3_nt: TGTGCCAGCAGCTTAGTCTCAGGGGTGGGTGGCTACACCTTC; cdr3_aa: CASSLVSGVGGYTF
j_call: TRBJ1-5; v_call: TRBV1; clone_size: -; d_call: -; cdr3_nt: TGCACCAGCAGCCAAGATTGGGGACTGATTAATCAGCCCCAGCATTTT; cdr3_aa: CTSSQDWGLINQPQHF
j_call: TRBJ1-1; v_call: TRBV12-3/TRBV12-4; clone_size: -; d_call: -; cdr3_nt: TGTGCCAGCAGTTTGGGGGGAAACACTGAAGCTTTCTTT; cdr3_aa: CASSLGGNTEAFF
j_call: TRBJ2-1; v_call: TRBV19; clone_size: few; d_call: TRBD1; cdr3_nt: TGTGCCAGTAGTATAGTCAGGGGGCCCTACAATGAGCAGTTCTTC; cdr3_aa: CASSIVRGPYNEQFF
j_call: TRBJ2-7; v_call: TRBV29-1; clone_size: -; d_call: -; cdr3_nt: TGCAGCGTTGAAACGAGGGAGGCGCCATACGAGCAGTACTTC; cdr3_aa: CSVETREAPYEQYF
j_call: TRBJ1-4; v_call: TRBV12-5; clone_size: once; d_call: -; cdr3_nt: TGTGCTAGTGGTACGGACAGTAATGCTAATGAAAAACTGTTTTTT; cdr3_aa: CASGTDSNANEKLFF
j_call: TRBJ2-7; v_call: TRBV11-2; clone_size: -; d_call: -; cdr3_nt: TGTGCCAGCAGCTTACCGGGAGCTCACGAGCAGTACTTC; cdr3_aa: CASSLPGAHEQYF
j_call: TRBJ1-2; v_call: TRBV27; clone_size: -; d_call: -; cdr3_nt: TGTGCCAGCAGCCCAGGGCCACTCCGAAACTATGGCTACACCTTC; cdr3_aa: CASSPGPLRNYGYTF
j_call: TRBJ1-4; v_call: TRBV3-1/TRBV3-2; clone_size: -; d_call: -; cdr3_nt: TGTGCCAGCAGCCCGGGGGACATCGGTAAACTGTTTTTT; cdr3_aa: CASSPGDIGKLFF
j_call: TRBJ2-1; v_call: TRBV9; clone_size: once; d_call: TRBD2; cdr3_nt: TGTGCCAGCAGCGTAGAAACTAGCGGGAGGGCCCTGTACAATGAGCAGTTCTTC; cdr3_aa: CASSVETSGRALYNEQFF
j_call: TRBJ2-2; v_call: TRBV30; clone_size: -; d_call: -; cdr3_nt: TGTGCCTGGAGTGTAAGCGGGTTCACCGGGGAGCTGTTTTTT; cdr3_aa: CAWSVSGFTGELFF
j_call: TRBJ2-7; v_call: TRBV11-2; clone_size: -; d_call: TRBD1; cdr3_nt: TGTGCCAGCAGCTCGGAGGGACAGGGATACGAGCAGTACTTC; cdr3_aa: CASSSEGQGYEQYF
j_call: TRBJ2-7; v_call: TRBV5-4; clone_size: -; d_call: TRBD2; cdr3_nt: TGTGCCAGCAGCCCCTCCGGGACTACCTACGAGCAGTACTTC; cdr3_aa: CASSPSGTTYEQYF
j_call: TRBJ2-7; v_call: TRBV2; clone_size: few; d_call: TRBD2; cdr3_nt: TGTGCCAGCAGTGAGGGACTAGCAACGTACGAGCAGTACTTC; cdr3_aa: CASSEGLATYEQYF
j_call: TRBJ1-3; v_call: TRBV3-1/TRBV3-2; clone_size: -; d_call: -; cdr3_nt: TGTGCCAGCAGCCAAGATCCCGTCTCTGGAAACACCATATATTTT; cdr3_aa: CASSQDPVSGNTIYF
j_call: TRBJ1-1; v_call: TRBV5-8; clone_size: -; d_call: -; cdr3_nt: TGTGCCAGCAGCCTGGACACCTTACGAGCTTTCTTT; cdr3_aa: CASSLDTLRAFF
j_call: TRBJ1-1; v_call: TRBV30; clone_size: -; d_call: -; cdr3_nt: TGTGCCTGGAGCGACGGGGACACTGAAGCTTTCTTT; cdr3_aa: CAWSDGDTEAFF
j_call: TRBJ1-2; v_call: TRBV3-1/TRBV3-2; clone_size: -; d_call: -; cdr3_nt: TGTGCCAGCAGCCAAGGCACCTTTGCGGTCGGCTACACCTTC; cdr3_aa: CASSQGTFAVGYTF
j_call: TRBJ2-1; v_call: TRBV6-5; clone_size: -; d_call: -; cdr3_nt: TGTGCCAGCACCCGGGACTCCGTTCGGTACAATGAGCAGTTCTTC; cdr3_aa: CASTRDSVRYNEQFF